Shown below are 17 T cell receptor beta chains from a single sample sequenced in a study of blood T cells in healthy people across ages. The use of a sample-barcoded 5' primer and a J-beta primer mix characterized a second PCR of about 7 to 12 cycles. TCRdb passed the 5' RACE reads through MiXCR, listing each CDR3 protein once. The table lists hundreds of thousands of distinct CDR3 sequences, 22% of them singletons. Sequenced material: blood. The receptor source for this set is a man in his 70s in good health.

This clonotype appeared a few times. The chain's CDR3 is CASSTNGGIYDRAADTQYF. DNA of the CDR3: TGTGCCAGCAGCACCAACGGAGGGATTTACGACAGGGCGGCAGATACGCAGTATTTT. The chain employs TRBV21-1 and TRBJ2-3; no check of the table's D call, TRBD1, against the DNA was made. TRBV21-1 is reported as a pseudogene. This CDR3 is 19 amino acids long.

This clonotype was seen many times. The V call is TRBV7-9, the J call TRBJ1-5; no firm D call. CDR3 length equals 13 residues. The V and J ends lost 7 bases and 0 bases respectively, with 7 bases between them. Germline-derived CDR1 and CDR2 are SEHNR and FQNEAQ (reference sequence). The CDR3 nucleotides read TGTGCCAGCAACCAGGATAGCAATCAGCCCCAGCATTTT. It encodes CASNQDSNQPQHF.

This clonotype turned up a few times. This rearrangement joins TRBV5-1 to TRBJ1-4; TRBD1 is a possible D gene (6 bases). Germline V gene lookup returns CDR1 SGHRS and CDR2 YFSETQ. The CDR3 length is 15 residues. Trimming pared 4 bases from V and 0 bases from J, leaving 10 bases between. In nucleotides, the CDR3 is TGCGCCAGCAGCGCCGGGACACCAACTAATGAAAAACTGTTTTTT. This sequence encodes CASSAGTPTNEKLFF.

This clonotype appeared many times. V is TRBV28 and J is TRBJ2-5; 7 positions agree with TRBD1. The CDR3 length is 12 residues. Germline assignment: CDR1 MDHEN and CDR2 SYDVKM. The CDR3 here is CTGQPVQETQYF. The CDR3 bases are TGTACGGGACAGCCTGTGCAAGAGACCCAGTACTTC.

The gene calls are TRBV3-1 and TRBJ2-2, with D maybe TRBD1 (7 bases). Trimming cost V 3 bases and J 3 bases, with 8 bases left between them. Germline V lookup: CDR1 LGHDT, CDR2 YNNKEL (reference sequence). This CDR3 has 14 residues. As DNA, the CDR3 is TGTGCCAGCAGCCACAGGGGGGACACCGGGGAGCTGTTTTTT. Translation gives CASSHRGDTGELFF.

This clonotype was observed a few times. The CDR3 DNA reads as TGCGCCAGCAGCTTGGGGATTAGAGAGACCCAGTACTTC. It is translated as CASSLGIRETQYF. V and J are TRBV5-1 and TRBJ2-5; D is unresolved. CDR1 is SGHRS, CDR2 YFSETQ, per germline. This CDR3 region has 13 residues. The V end lost 0 bases, the J end lost 4 bases, and 7 bases lay between the germline ends.

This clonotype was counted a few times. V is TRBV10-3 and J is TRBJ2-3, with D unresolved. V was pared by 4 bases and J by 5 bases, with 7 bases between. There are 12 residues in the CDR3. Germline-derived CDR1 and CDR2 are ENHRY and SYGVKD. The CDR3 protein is CAISVPGDTQYF. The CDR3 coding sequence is TGTGCCATCAGTGTACCAGGAGATACGCAGTATTTT.

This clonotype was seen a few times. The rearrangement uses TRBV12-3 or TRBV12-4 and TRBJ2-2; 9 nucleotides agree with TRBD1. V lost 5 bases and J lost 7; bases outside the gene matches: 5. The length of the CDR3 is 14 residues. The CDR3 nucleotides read TGTGCCAGCAGTACGGGACAGGGTATCGGGGAGCTGTTTTTT. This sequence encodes CASSTGQGIGELFF.

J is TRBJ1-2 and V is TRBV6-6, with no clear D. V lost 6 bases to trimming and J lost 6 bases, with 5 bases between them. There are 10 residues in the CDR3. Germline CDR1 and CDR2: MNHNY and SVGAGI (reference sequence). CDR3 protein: CASSHNGYTF. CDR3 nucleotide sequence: TGTGCCAGCAGCCATAATGGCTACACCTTC.

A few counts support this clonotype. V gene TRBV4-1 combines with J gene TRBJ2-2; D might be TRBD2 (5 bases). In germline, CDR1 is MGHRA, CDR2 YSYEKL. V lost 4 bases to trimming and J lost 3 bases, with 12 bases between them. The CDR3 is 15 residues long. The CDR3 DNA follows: TGCGCCAGCAGCCGGACTGACTCTTACACCGGGGAGCTGTTTTTT. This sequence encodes CASSRTDSYTGELFF.

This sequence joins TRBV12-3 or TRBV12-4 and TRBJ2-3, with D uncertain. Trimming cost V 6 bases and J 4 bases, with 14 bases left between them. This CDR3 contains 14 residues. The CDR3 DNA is TGTGCCAGCAGCCCCTTGAATCTGCCAGATACGCAGTATTTT. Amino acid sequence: CASSPLNLPDTQYF.

The DNA of the CDR3 is TGTGCCAGCAGCTCGGACGGCTACAATGAGCAGTTCTTC. It encodes CASSSDGYNEQFF. The chain recombines TRBV7-8 with TRBJ2-1; D unclear. This CDR3 comprises 13 residues. Trimming left V 4 bases short and J 3 bases short, with 7 bases between. Germline values: CDR1 SGHVS, CDR2 FQNEAQ.

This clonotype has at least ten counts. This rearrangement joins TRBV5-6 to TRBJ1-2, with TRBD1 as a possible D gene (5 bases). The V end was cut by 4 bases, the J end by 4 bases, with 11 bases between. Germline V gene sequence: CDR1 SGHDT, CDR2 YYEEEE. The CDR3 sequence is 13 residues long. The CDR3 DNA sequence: TGTGCCAGCAGCCTAGGGACGGCCTATGGCTACACCTTC. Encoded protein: CASSLGTAYGYTF.

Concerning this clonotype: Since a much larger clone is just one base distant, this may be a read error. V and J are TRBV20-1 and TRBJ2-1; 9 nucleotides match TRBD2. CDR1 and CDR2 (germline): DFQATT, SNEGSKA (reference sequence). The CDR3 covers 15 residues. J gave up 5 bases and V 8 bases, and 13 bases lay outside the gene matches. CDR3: CSTLAGQPPHNEQFF. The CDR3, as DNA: TGCAGTACCCTAGCGGGACAGCCCCCCCACAATGAGCAGTTCTTC.

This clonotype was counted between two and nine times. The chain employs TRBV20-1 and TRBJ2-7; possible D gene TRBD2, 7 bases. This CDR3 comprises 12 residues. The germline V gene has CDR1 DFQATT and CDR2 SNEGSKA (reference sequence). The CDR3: CSVWGGANEQYF. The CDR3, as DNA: TGCAGCGTGTGGGGGGGGGCCAATGAGCAGTACTTC.

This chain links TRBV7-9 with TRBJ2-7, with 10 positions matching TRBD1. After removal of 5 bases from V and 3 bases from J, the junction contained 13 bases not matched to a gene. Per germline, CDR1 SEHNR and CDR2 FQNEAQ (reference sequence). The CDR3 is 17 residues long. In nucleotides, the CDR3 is TGTGCCAGCAGCCCGGGACAGGGGACCCCGTCCTTCTACGAGCAGTACTTC. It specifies CASSPGQGTPSFYEQYF.

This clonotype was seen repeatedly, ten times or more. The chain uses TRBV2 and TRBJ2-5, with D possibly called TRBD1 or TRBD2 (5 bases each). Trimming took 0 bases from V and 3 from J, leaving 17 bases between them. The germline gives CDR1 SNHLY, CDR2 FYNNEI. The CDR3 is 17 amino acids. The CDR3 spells CASSEARGWAGEETQYF. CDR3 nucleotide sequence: TGTGCCAGCAGTGAAGCGAGGGGTTGGGCCGGGGAAGAGACCCAGTACTTC. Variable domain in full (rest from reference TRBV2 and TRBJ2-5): EPEVTQTPSHQVTQMGQEVILRCVPISNHLYFYWYRQILGQKVEFLVSFYNNEISEKSEIFDDQFSVERPDGSNFTLKIRSTKLEDSAMYFCASSEARGWAGEETQYFGPGTRLLVL.